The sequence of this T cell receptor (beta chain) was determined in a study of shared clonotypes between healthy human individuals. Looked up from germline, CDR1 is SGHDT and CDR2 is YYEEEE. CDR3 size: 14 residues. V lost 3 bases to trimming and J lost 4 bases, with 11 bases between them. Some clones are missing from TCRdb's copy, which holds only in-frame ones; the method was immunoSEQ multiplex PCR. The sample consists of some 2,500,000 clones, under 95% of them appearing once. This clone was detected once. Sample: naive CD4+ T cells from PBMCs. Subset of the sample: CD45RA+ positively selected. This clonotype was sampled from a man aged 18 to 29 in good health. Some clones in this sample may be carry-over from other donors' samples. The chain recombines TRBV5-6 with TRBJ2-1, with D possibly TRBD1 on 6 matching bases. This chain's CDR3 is CASSSGTLYNEQFF. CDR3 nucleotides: TGTGCCAGCAGCTCCGGGACATTATACAATGAGCAGTTCTTC.